Listed below are T cell receptor beta chains from one sample, sequenced in a study of response to subunit inactivated influenza vaccine. TCRdb re-called the RT-PCR reads through MiXCR, storing one row per CDR3 protein. This sample yields 710,000 or so distinct CDR3 sequences, of which about 15% are seen a single time; around 10% belongs to the top ten. Sequenced material: PBMCs from blood, taken roughly 13 days after vaccination. The source is a man in his fifties or sixties who received an inactivated influenza vaccine. Both conserved end residues are part of each CDR3. The D gene is left open where the match is weak. Expanded clones get a size class; other rows say once, few or many, or leave the size out.

CDR3 protein | CDR3 DNA | CDR3 length | clone size | D gene | J gene | V gene
CASSRNGQPTGELFF | TGTGCCAGCAGCCGTAACGGACAGCCCACCGGGGAGCTGTTTTTT | 15 | few | . | TRBJ2-2 | TRBV28
CASSPSDRGITDTQYF | TGCGCCAGCAGCCCTTCGGACAGGGGGATCACAGATACGCAGTATTTT | 16 | . | TRBD1 | TRBJ2-3 | TRBV5-1
CATSREQLDNQPQHF | TGTGCCACCAGCAGAGAACAATTGGATAATCAGCCCCAGCATTTT | 15 | few | . | TRBJ1-5 | TRBV15
CASSISGAGVYGYTF | TGTGCCAGCAGCATATCAGGGGCCGGAGTGTATGGCTACACCTTC | 15 | few | . | TRBJ1-2 | TRBV12-3/TRBV12-4
CASSRPSLQETQYF | TGCGCCAGCAGCCGGCCTAGCCTTCAAGAGACCCAGTACTTC | 14 | . | . | TRBJ2-5 | TRBV4-1
CSAPSGASTDTQYF | TGCAGTGCTCCTAGCGGGGCTAGCACAGATACGCAGTATTTT | 14 | few | TRBD2 | TRBJ2-3 | TRBV20-1
CASTLGTNTGELFF | TGTGCCAGCACTCTCGGGACGAACACCGGGGAGCTGTTTTTT | 14 | . | . | TRBJ2-2 | TRBV6-1
CASSVIRVNLVNTEAFF | TGTGCCAGCAGTGTTATCAGGGTTAATCTGGTGAACACTGAAGCTTTCTTT | 17 | few | . | TRBJ1-1 | TRBV12-3/TRBV12-4
CASSLDNYSYEQYF | TGTGCCAGCAGCTTAGATAACTACTCCTACGAGCAGTACTTC | 14 | . | . | TRBJ2-7 | TRBV11-2
CASSPLAGLIYEQYF | TGTGCCAGCAGCCCCCTAGCGGGCTTAATTTACGAGCAGTACTTC | 15 | few | TRBD2 | TRBJ2-7 | TRBV14
CASSSVRRDTGELFF | TGTGCCAGCAGCTCCGTCCGCAGGGACACCGGGGAGCTGTTTTTT | 15 | few | . | TRBJ2-2 | TRBV7-9
CASRQGSGELFF | TGTGCCAGCAGACAGGGATCCGGGGAGCTGTTTTTT | 12 | . | . | TRBJ2-2 | TRBV11-1
CASSYRDSNQPQHF | TGTGCCAGCAGTTACAGGGATAGCAATCAGCCCCAGCATTTT | 14 | many | . | TRBJ1-5 | TRBV12-3/TRBV12-4
CASSQGGTRTDTQYF | TGTGCCAGCAGCCAGGGGGGCACCCGCACAGATACGCAGTATTTT | 15 | few | . | TRBJ2-3 | TRBV3-1
CASSPPGLAELYEQYF | TGTGCCAGCAGTCCCCCGGGACTAGCGGAACTCTACGAGCAGTACTTC | 16 | . | TRBD2 | TRBJ2-7 | TRBV28
CASITGTGGLVEQFF | TGTGCCAGCATTACCGGGACAGGGGGCCTGGTTGAGCAGTTCTTC | 15 | many | TRBD1 | TRBJ2-1 | TRBV2
CASSLGGGVVNEQFF | TGTGCCAGCAGCTTAGGAGGGGGCGTTGTCAATGAGCAGTTCTTC | 15 | . | TRBD1 | TRBJ2-1 | TRBV7-2
CASSVGQGARTEAFF | TGTGCCAGTAGCGTCGGACAGGGGGCGAGGACTGAAGCTTTCTTT | 15 | few | TRBD1 | TRBJ1-1 | TRBV19
CASSQKGVQQFF | TGCGCCAGCAGCCAAAAGGGGGTACAGCAGTTCTTC | 12 | few | . | TRBJ2-1 | TRBV4-1
CASSPLAGGQRDTQYF | TGTGCCAGCAGTCCCCTAGCGGGGGGGCAAAGAGATACGCAGTATTTT | 16 | few | TRBD2 | TRBJ2-3 | TRBV12-3/TRBV12-4
CASSLAWTGSLATNEKLFF | TGTGCCAGCAGCTTAGCGTGGACAGGCAGCCTTGCAACTAATGAAAAACTGTTTTTT | 19 | . | TRBD1 | TRBJ1-4 | TRBV7-8
CASSGDRAFRQAFF | TGTGCCAGCAGTGGAGACAGGGCCTTCCGTCAAGCTTTCTTT | 14 | . | TRBD1 | TRBJ1-1 | TRBV6-1
CASSTQPGQGEQYF | TGTGCCAGCAGCACGCAACCAGGACAGGGCGAGCAGTACTTC | 14 | . | TRBD1 | TRBJ2-7 | TRBV7-2
CSASGTSGRARSYEQYF | TGCAGTGCGTCCGGGACTAGCGGGAGGGCCAGGTCCTACGAGCAGTACTTC | 17 | . | TRBD2 | TRBJ2-7 | TRBV20-1
CASSPAGKGQDIQYF | TGTGCCAGCAGTCCCGCCGGAAAAGGACAGGACATTCAGTACTTC | 15 | few | TRBD1 | TRBJ2-4 | TRBV25-1
CSARHQRVSLHF | TGCAGTGCTAGACACCAGAGGGTTTCCCTCCACTTT | 12 | few | . | TRBJ1-6 | TRBV20-1
CSARSGRGLANEKLFF | TGCAGTGCTAGGTCAGGTCGGGGGTTGGCTAATGAAAAACTGTTTTTT | 16 | few | . | TRBJ1-4 | TRBV20-1
CASSLGTSVGDIRWEQYF | TGTGCCAGCAGTTTAGGGACTAGCGTCGGGGATATACGTTGGGAGCAGTACTTC | 18 | few | TRBD2 | TRBJ2-7 | TRBV28
CSANTGGRSYNEQFF | TGCAGTGCTAACACCGGGGGAAGGTCCTACAATGAGCAGTTCTTC | 15 | few | . | TRBJ2-1 | TRBV20-1
CATSRDRGGTEAFF | TGTGCCACCAGCAGAGACAGGGGAGGCACTGAAGCTTTCTTT | 14 | few | . | TRBJ1-1 | TRBV15
CASNQGAEAFF | TGTGCCAGCAACCAGGGGGCTGAAGCTTTCTTT | 11 | many | TRBD1 | TRBJ1-1 | TRBV5-6
CASGSTPGLAGGTSTDTQYF | TGTGCCAGCGGTAGCACGCCGGGACTAGCGGGGGGTACCAGCACAGATACGCAGTATTTT | 20 | . | TRBD2 | TRBJ2-3 | TRBV12-3/TRBV12-4
CASSLDTFYEQYF | TGTGCCAGCAGCTTAGATACGTTCTACGAGCAGTACTTC | 13 | . | . | TRBJ2-7 | TRBV7-2
CASSLVQGLTDTQYF | TGTGCCAGCAGTTTAGTACAGGGCCTCACAGATACGCAGTATTTT | 15 | few | . | TRBJ2-3 | TRBV27
CASSIRDSSFYGYTF | TGTGCCAGCAGCATACGGGACAGCTCCTTCTATGGCTACACCTTC | 15 | . | TRBD1 | TRBJ1-2 | TRBV9
CASTADASYNEQFF | TGTGCCAGCACAGCGGATGCCTCCTACAATGAGCAGTTCTTC | 14 | . | . | TRBJ2-1 | TRBV9
CAISESRTEAFF | TGTGCCATCAGTGAAAGCCGGACTGAAGCTTTCTTT | 12 | . | . | TRBJ1-1 | TRBV10-3
CAISESRDTYEQYF | TGTGCCATCAGTGAGTCGAGGGACACCTACGAGCAGTACTTC | 14 | many | . | TRBJ2-7 | TRBV10-3
CASSGWGNEQFF | TGTGCCAGCAGTGGATGGGGCAATGAGCAGTTCTTC | 12 | . | . | TRBJ2-1 | TRBV6-1
CASRRDRGETQYF | TGCGCCAGCAGGCGGGACAGAGGCGAGACCCAGTACTTC | 13 | many | . | TRBJ2-5 | TRBV5-1
CASSFTGLNEQYF | TGTGCCAGCAGTTTCACCGGACTAAACGAGCAGTACTTC | 13 | many | . | TRBJ2-7 | TRBV28
CASSLSWDRGDEKLFF | TGTGCCAGCAGTTTATCGTGGGACAGGGGGGATGAAAAACTGTTTTTT | 16 | . | TRBD1 | TRBJ1-4 | TRBV28
CASKMAENTEAFF | TGTGCCAGCAAGATGGCCGAGAACACTGAAGCTTTCTTT | 13 | many | . | TRBJ1-1 | TRBV2
CASSLALRTSSYEQYF | TGTGCCAGCAGCTTAGCCCTCCGAACCAGCTCCTACGAGCAGTACTTC | 16 | . | . | TRBJ2-7 | TRBV7-9
CASSLSGSVEQYF | TGTGCCAGCAGTTTAAGCGGGAGCGTCGAGCAGTACTTC | 13 | . | TRBD2 | TRBJ2-7 | TRBV12-3/TRBV12-4
CASSLTEGYNEQFF | TGTGCCAGCAGCTTAACCGAGGGATACAATGAGCAGTTCTTC | 14 | . | . | TRBJ2-1 | TRBV7-7
CSARGGQGNEQYF | TGCAGTGCTAGAGGAGGACAGGGCAACGAGCAGTACTTC | 13 | few | TRBD1 | TRBJ2-7 | TRBV20-1
CSARARGRKETQYF | TGCAGCGCGCGGGCCAGGGGGCGCAAAGAGACCCAGTACTTC | 14 | many | TRBD1 | TRBJ2-5 | TRBV29-1
CASRILGTNYNEQFF | TGTGCCAGCAGGATACTCGGGACAAACTACAATGAGCAGTTCTTC | 15 | few | . | TRBJ2-1 | TRBV28
CASSMIARNTGELFF | TGTGCCAGTAGTATGATCGCAAGAAACACCGGGGAGCTGTTTTTT | 15 | few | . | TRBJ2-2 | TRBV19
CSARGAGHTDTQYF | TGCAGTGCTAGAGGCGCGGGGCACACAGATACGCAGTATTTT | 14 | few | . | TRBJ2-3 | TRBV20-1
CASSSRDRGTEQYF | TGTGCCAGCAGCTCACGGGACAGGGGAACCGAGCAGTACTTC | 14 | . | TRBD1 | TRBJ2-7 | TRBV7-9
CASTYVAGGTDTQYF | TGTGCCAGCACCTACGTCGCGGGGGGGACAGATACGCAGTATTTT | 15 | . | TRBD2 | TRBJ2-3 | TRBV6-2/TRBV6-3
CASSSGTSGSYEQYF | TGCGCCAGCAGCTCCGGGACTAGTGGCTCCTACGAGCAGTACTTC | 15 | many | TRBD2 | TRBJ2-7 | TRBV5-1
CASSLVSRGPTYEQYF | TGTGCCAGCAGCTTAGTTTCCAGGGGACCAACCTACGAGCAGTACTTC | 16 | many | . | TRBJ2-7 | TRBV7-2
CATTMTGKAQPQHF | TGTGCCACCACCATGACAGGGAAGGCTCAGCCCCAGCATTTT | 14 | . | TRBD1 | TRBJ1-5 | TRBV12-3/TRBV12-4
CASRPRVGGLNTEAFF | TGTGCCAGCAGGCCCAGGGTGGGGGGTTTGAACACTGAAGCTTTCTTT | 16 | . | . | TRBJ1-1 | TRBV7-2
CASSPATSGYNEQFF | TGTGCCAGCTCACCGGCGACTAGCGGATACAATGAGCAGTTCTTC | 15 | few | TRBD2 | TRBJ2-1 | TRBV18
CASSNSGGGTAISEQYF | TGCGCCAGCAGCAACTCGGGAGGGGGGACAGCCATAAGTGAGCAGTACTTC | 17 | . | . | TRBJ2-7 | TRBV5-1
CASSFGVAGRRGQFF | TGTGCCAGCAGTTTCGGGGTAGCGGGCCGCCGCGGACAGTTCTTC | 15 | few | TRBD2 | TRBJ2-1 | TRBV12-3/TRBV12-4